The 24 T cell receptor beta chains in this list originate from one sample, sequenced in a study of response to subunit inactivated influenza vaccine. One entry per CDR3 protein results from TCRdb running MiXCR on the RT-PCR reads. The data show over 400,000 distinct CDR3 sequences, 10% to 15% seen once. The sequencing used PBMCs from blood, collected 45 days after vaccination. These receptors were obtained from a man over 45 who received an inactivated influenza vaccine.

The CDR3 spells CSARASGRTDTQYF. In DNA form, the CDR3 reads TGCAGTGCTAGGGCTAGCGGGAGAACAGATACGCAGTATTTT. The chain combines TRBV20-1 with TRBJ2-3; 10 bases are a match to TRBD2. Germline lookup yields CDR1 DFQATT and CDR2 SNEGSKA (reference sequence). This CDR3 comprises 14 residues. Germline trimming cut 3 bases from V and 3 bases from J; bases unmatched to any gene: 3.

This clonotype was seen a few times. This chain joins TRBV15 and TRBJ2-1; D ambiguous. The CDR3 contains 13 residues. Trimming shortened V by 0 bases and J by 9 bases, and 9 bases separated the two germline ends. Per the germline V gene, CDR1 is LNHNV and CDR2 is YYDKDF (reference sequence). Here the CDR3 reads CATSRDKLGEQFF. As DNA, the CDR3 is TGTGCCACCAGCAGAGATAAGTTAGGTGAGCAGTTCTTC.

The genes are TRBV6-2 or TRBV6-3 and TRBJ2-7, with D possibly TRBD1 on 5 matching bases. Trimming took off 2 bases at V and 3 bases at J, with 8 bases between the two ends. Germline V CDR1 and CDR2: MNHEY, SVGEGT. This CDR3 is built from 13 residues. CDR3 region: CASSYRGNYEQYF. The CDR3 nucleotides read TGTGCCAGCAGTTACAGGGGAAACTACGAGCAGTACTTC.

V gene TRBV7-9 combines with J gene TRBJ2-1; D call uncertain. The germline V gene has CDR1 SEHNR and CDR2 FQNEAQ (reference sequence). V dropped 0 bases and J dropped 7 bases, with 13 bases sitting between them. The CDR3 spans 15 residues. As DNA, the CDR3 is TGTGCCAGCAGCTTAGCTGGACCCCCCCGGAATGAGCAGTTCTTC. Amino acids: CASSLAGPPRNEQFF.

Written as DNA, the CDR3 is TGCGCCAGCAGCCAAGATCGGGCGGGGGGTGTTGATACGCAGTATTTT. Its protein is CASSQDRAGGVDTQYF. This chain uses TRBV4-3 with TRBJ2-3; the match to TRBD2 covers 8 bases. Germline V lookup: CDR1 LGHNA, CDR2 YSLEER. The length of the CDR3 is 16 residues. The V and J ends lost 0 bases and 6 bases, in that order; junction bases with no gene match: 8.

The V call is TRBV19, the J call TRBJ2-1; D perhaps matches TRBD1 (5 bases). The CDR3 totals 17 residues. V lost 6 bases and J lost 0, with 18 bases in between. The germline gives CDR1 LNHDA, CDR2 SQIVND (reference sequence). The CDR3 coding sequence is TGTGCCAGTAGCCAGGTTTGGGGCCAGTTCTCCTACAATGAGCAGTTCTTC. Amino acid sequence: CASSQVWGQFSYNEQFF.

This clonotype has just a few counts. This chain connects TRBV7-6 to TRBJ2-1, with 9 positions matching TRBD2. This CDR3 is built from 16 residues. V shed 1 base, J shed 4 bases, and the junction held 5 bases outside the gene matches. From germline, CDR1 is SGHVS and CDR2 FNYEAQ. The CDR3 reads CASSLEMLAGYNEQFF. CDR3 nucleotide sequence: TGTGCCAGCAGCTTAGAGATGCTAGCGGGGTACAATGAGCAGTTCTTC.

The table lists this clonotype with a few counts. The V and J genes are TRBV6-2 or TRBV6-3 and TRBJ2-1; the match to TRBD1 covers 8 bases. V was pared by 5 bases and J by 13 bases, with 7 bases of the junction left unmatched. The CDR3 totals 12 residues. Germline V gene data show CDR1 as MNHEY and CDR2 as SVGEGT. CDR3 DNA sequence: TGTGCCAGCAGTCTCGGACAGGGTCCCCAGTTCTTC. It codes for CASSLGQGPQFF.

This clonotype was recorded at least ten times. This chain links TRBV12-3 or TRBV12-4 with TRBJ1-5; D is undetermined. Trimming removed 5 bases at V and 0 bases at J, with 5 bases between. The CDR3 extends over 13 amino acids. The CDR3 loop reads CASSLGSNQPQHF. In DNA form, the CDR3 reads TGTGCCAGCAGTCTTGGTAGCAATCAGCCCCAGCATTTT.

This sequence joins TRBV20-1 and TRBJ2-3; 8 bases match TRBD2. Germline CDR1 reads DFQATT; CDR2 reads SNEGSKA (reference sequence). The ends lost 3 bases at V and 1 base at J; junction bases unmatched: 3. The CDR3 loop spans 14 amino acids. DNA for the CDR3: TGCAGTGCTAGTCGCGGGGGGCGCACAGATACGCAGTATTTT. Translating it yields CSASRGGRTDTQYF.

This clonotype was picked up a small number of times. The chain couples TRBV29-1 to TRBJ1-1, with TRBD1 as a possible D gene (5 bases). Germline CDR1 SQVTM, CDR2 ANQGSEA. Trimming removed 5 bases from V and 6 bases from J, with 13 bases in between. This CDR3 is 12 amino acids long. The CDR3 is CSVFDSDAEAFF. The DNA for the CDR3 is TGCAGCGTTTTTGACAGTGACGCTGAAGCTTTCTTT. Full variable domain (remainder filled in from reference TRBV29-1 and TRBJ1-1): SAVISQKPSRDICQRGTSLTIQCQVDSQVTMMFWYRQQPGQSLTLIATANQGSEATYESGFVIDKFPISRPNLTFSTLTVSNMSPEDSSIYLCSVFDSDAEAFFGQGTRLTVV.

A few counts support this clonotype. The chain combines TRBV27 with TRBJ1-6; D possibly corresponds to TRBD1 (5 bases). V was shortened by 0 bases and J by 3 bases, with 12 bases between the two germline ends. The CDR3 runs 17 residues. Germline V gene data show CDR1 as MNHEY and CDR2 as SMNVEV (reference sequence). The CDR3 bases are TGTGCCAGCAGTTTATCGGGACGGCCGTTCTATAATTCACCCCTCCACTTT. Protein product: CASSLSGRPFYNSPLHF.

The gene calls are TRBV11-2 and TRBJ1-4, with a possible D match to TRBD1 (6 bases). The CDR3 is 15 residues long. Trimming took off 5 bases at V and 7 bases at J, with 17 bases between the two ends. CDR1 SGHAT and CDR2 FQNNGV come from the germline V gene. The chain's CDR3 is CASSHNRVWGEKLFF. The CDR3 DNA reads as TGTGCCAGCAGCCATAACAGGGTGTGGGGTGAAAAACTGTTTTTT. The whole variable domain, remainder taken from reference TRBV11-2 and TRBJ1-4, is EAGVAQSPRYKIIEKRQSVAFWCNPISGHATLYWYQQILGQGPKLLIQFQNNGVVDDSQLPKDRFSAERLKGVDSTLKIQPAKLEDSAVYLCASSHNRVWGEKLFFGSGTQLSVL.

This clonotype was found many times. This rearrangement joins TRBV5-1 to TRBJ1-5; 9 bases align to TRBD1. Trimming removed 4 bases from V and 4 bases from J; junction bases left unmatched: 3. The CDR3 length is 14 residues. From germline, CDR1 is SGHRS and CDR2 YFSETQ. DNA of the CDR3: TGCGCCAGCAGCAATGGACAGGGGAATCAGCCCCAGCATTTT. It translates to CASSNGQGNQPQHF.

This clonotype was picked up a small number of times. The chain uses TRBV15 and TRBJ2-7; no definite D call. Germline CDR1 reads LNHNV; CDR2 reads YYDKDF (reference sequence). The CDR3 covers 15 residues. V dropped 0 bases and J dropped 0 bases, with 9 bases sitting between them. CDR3 sequence reads: CATSRDPAGSYEQYF. CDR3 DNA sequence: TGTGCCACCAGCAGAGATCCGGCAGGCTCCTACGAGCAGTACTTC.

This clonotype was detected a few times. The chain has TRBV7-8 and TRBJ2-7, with TRBD2 matching 13 bases. Germline V CDR1 and CDR2: SGHVS, FQNEAQ. The CDR3 consists of 17 residues. J gave up 5 bases and V 5 bases, and 12 bases lay outside the gene matches. CDR3 sequence (DNA): TGTGCCAGCAGCGAGCGCGGACTAGCGGGAGCTCTCGACGAGCAGTACTTC. Protein product: CASSERGLAGALDEQYF.

The V gene is TRBV20-1, the J gene TRBJ2-1; the D call may be TRBD1 or TRBD2 (6 bases each). The CDR3 is 16 amino acids. CDR1 and CDR2 from the germline V gene are DFQATT and SNEGSKA (reference sequence). V was trimmed by 6 bases and J by 5 bases, leaving 23 bases between them. The CDR3 sequence is CSAAGGGQRINNEQFF. For the CDR3, the DNA is TGCAGTGCAGCAGGAGGGGGGCAAAGGATCAACAATGAGCAGTTCTTC.

The gene calls are TRBV12-3 or TRBV12-4 and TRBJ2-4; perhaps D is TRBD1 or TRBD2 (5 bases each). V lost 3 bases to trimming and J lost 0 bases, with 12 bases between them. CDR3 length: 16 residues. The CDR3 region is CASSFGGRGAKNIQYF. For the CDR3, the DNA is TGTGCCAGCAGTTTTGGGGGTCGGGGAGCCAAAAACATTCAGTACTTC.

This clonotype came up many times. The rearrangement joins TRBV5-1 to TRBJ2-1; the D gene is possibly TRBD2 (6 bases). CDR3 length: 16 amino acids. Trimming stripped 4 bases from V and 0 bases from J, with 14 bases between. From germline, CDR1 is SGHRS and CDR2 YFSETQ. The CDR3 here is CASSQGGVSSYNEQFF. CDR3 bases: TGCGCCAGCAGCCAGGGCGGGGTAAGCTCCTACAATGAGCAGTTCTTC.

In this sample, this clonotype turned up a few times. V usage is TRBV4-3 and J usage is TRBJ1-2; tentative D call: TRBD1 (5 bases). V was pared by 0 bases and J by 4 bases, with 9 bases between. Germline CDR1 and CDR2: LGHNA and YSLEER. The CDR3 extends over 14 amino acids. In nucleotides, the CDR3 is TGCGCCAGCAGCCAAGATCGAGGGGCCTATGGCTACACCTTC. Its protein product is CASSQDRGAYGYTF.

This clonotype turned up a few times. This rearrangement joins TRBV6-2 or TRBV6-3 to TRBJ2-1, with D perhaps matching TRBD2 (6 bases). V was trimmed by 2 bases and J by 2 bases, leaving 10 bases between them. CDR1 is MNHEY, CDR2 SVGEGT, per germline. This CDR3 has 15 residues. CDR3 coding DNA: TGTGCCAGCAGTTACCTGGGCGGGACCTACAATGAGCAGTTCTTC. It encodes CASSYLGGTYNEQFF.

This clonotype was counted many times. The CDR3 region is CSARVITGNTEAFF. CDR3 nucleotides: TGCAGTGCTAGAGTCATAACAGGGAACACTGAAGCTTTCTTT. This rearrangement joins TRBV20-1 to TRBJ1-1; D perhaps matches TRBD1 (5 bases). The CDR3 is 14 amino acids. CDR1 and CDR2 (germline): DFQATT, SNEGSKA (reference sequence). Trimming stripped 1 base from V and 1 base from J, with 10 bases between.

This chain joins TRBV6-4 and TRBJ2-5; TRBD1 agrees at 9 bases. This CDR3 spans 19 amino acids. Looked up from germline, CDR1 is MRHNA and CDR2 is SNTAGT. The V gene end was trimmed by 0 bases and the J gene end by 3 bases; junction bases not matched to a gene: 14. DNA of the CDR3: TGTGCCAGCAGTGACTCGAGGGTTGGGACGACAGGGGGTAAAGAGACCCAGTACTTC. This sequence encodes CASSDSRVGTTGGKETQYF.

This chain connects TRBV11-2 to TRBJ1-5; D call uncertain. The CDR3 loop spans 13 amino acids. V was pared by 1 base and J by 4 bases, with 5 bases between. Germline V gene sequence: CDR1 SGHAT, CDR2 FQNNGV. CDR3 bases: TGTGCCAGCAGCTTAGTGAGGAATCAGCCCCAGCATTTT. Its protein is CASSLVRNQPQHF.